This T cell receptor beta chain was identified in a study of shared clonotypes between healthy human individuals. Study-wide background: The cohort comprised a couple of women and a few men. Their ages spanned 18 to 49 years. Study-level points and caveats: Apart from blood, nothing was sampled; tissue repertoires likely differ.

Germline assignment: CDR1 MNHEY and CDR2 SMNVEV (reference sequence). V shed 4 bases, J shed 4 bases, and the junction held 9 bases outside the gene matches. CDR3 length: 19 residues. About this clone: Its antigen is still unknown.

TCRdb's table, derived via immunoSEQ multiplex PCR, lists solely in-frame clones and lacks some. Here the sample spans hundreds of thousands of clones, 60% to 85% being singletons. The rearrangement joins TRBV27 to TRBJ2-6, with 14 positions matching TRBD2. Sequencing input: PBMCs. This clonotype was sampled from a woman in her forties in good health. Some clones in this sample may be carry-over from other donors' samples. CDR3 nucleotides: TGTGCCAGCAGTTCCATCGGGACTAGCGGGAGTGCAGGGGCCAACGTCCTGACTTTC. It is translated as CASSSIGTSGSAGANVLTF. Together with reference TRBV27 and TRBJ2-6, the CDR3 gives the full variable domain: EAQVTQNPRYLITVTGKKLTVTCSQNMNHEYMSWYRQDPGLGLRQIYYSMNVEVTDKGDVPEGYKVSRKEKRNFPLILESPSPNQTSLYFCASSSIGTSGSAGANVLTFGAGSRLTVL.